This TCR beta chain was identified during a study of PD-1 blockade in classical Hodgkin lymphoma. The study, taken as a whole, reports: The baseline diversity of complete responders showed similarity to that of newly diagnosed patients. Nivolumab initiation under 1 year post-ASCT meant exclusion.

Sequencing was performed with immunoSEQ multiplex PCR; in TCRdb, only in-frame clones are kept and a portion is missing. The sample gives about 97,000 clones, 80% to 85% of which show up once; 12% is in the top ten. The CDR3 consists of 16 residues. Germline V gene data show CDR1 as KGHSH and CDR2 as LQKENI. Deletions cut 4 bases from V and 0 bases from J, with 13 bases between. Turning to this clone: Its target is not known.

Every one of the patients relapsed after autologous stem cell transplantation (brentuximab vedotin exposure was variable). Best outcomes ranged across complete response, partial response and progressive disease. The clonotype was recovered from a human donor with classical Hodgkin lymphoma. The material was peripheral blood mononuclear cells (PBMCs), obtained at baseline. This chain links TRBV18 with TRBJ2-1; weak D call: TRBD2 (6 bases). CDR3 DNA: TGTGCCAGCTCACGGGCTGACGGGAGCTCCTACAATGAGCAGTTCTTC. Protein sequence: CASSRADGSSYNEQFF.